The 2 T cell receptor beta chains below come from one sample, sequenced in a study of blood T cell repertoires in COVID-19. Using immunoSEQ multiplex PCR, the repertoire was profiled, and TCRdb retains in-frame clones only, with some absent. Among some 110,000 clones listed, around 76% were seen once. Input material: peripheral blood. These receptors came from a woman aged 70-85 years with acute or convalescent COVID-19.

The rearrangement links TRBV6-1 to TRBJ1-3, with 7 bases identical to TRBD1. V shed 6 bases and J 0 bases; nucleotides not matched to a gene: 8. The CDR3 consists of 16 residues. Germline CDR1 and CDR2: MNHNS and SASEGT. The CDR3, as DNA: TGTGCCAGCAGGGAATCGACAGGGTACTCTGGAAACACCATATATTTT. This gives the protein CASRESTGYSGNTIYF.

The chain uses TRBV27 and TRBJ2-1, with D possibly being TRBD1 (5 bases). V lost 7 bases and J lost 1, with 11 bases in between. The CDR3 is 14 residues long. CDR1 is MNHEY, CDR2 SMNVEV, per germline (reference sequence). This CDR3 is CASTPGYSYNEQFF. The CDR3 DNA reads TGTGCCAGCACCCCAGGGTATTCCTACAATGAGCAGTTCTTC.